Included here is one TCR beta chain sequence, with context. The method was immunoSEQ multiplex PCR; TCRdb's version includes in-frame clones alone and lacks a portion of them. In the table there are approximately 700,000 clones, roughly 72% of which are singletons. The CDR3 length is 13 residues. Trimming cost V 6 bases and J 4 bases; bases outside gene matches: 8. From germline, CDR1 is SQVTM and CDR2 ANQGSEA. This entry is derived from a study of shared clonotypes between healthy human individuals. This chain links TRBV29-1 with TRBJ1-1, with TRBD1 matching over 7 bases. Sequenced sample: memory CD4+ T cells sorted from blood. Specified subset: CD45RA-negative fraction. This receptor was obtained from a woman aged 25 to 45 in good health. The CDR3 region is CSVGGRGPTEAFF. The DNA for the CDR3 is TGCAGCGTCGGAGGTAGGGGGCCCACTGAAGCTTTCTTT.